A selection of T cell receptor beta chains follows, all from one sample in a study of radiotherapy plus CTLA-4 blockade in lung cancer. Generated by immunoSEQ multiplex PCR, the TCRdb table keeps only in-frame clones and is missing some. Here the sample spans approximately 37,000 clones, 60% to 80% being singletons. Sequencing used peripheral blood, obtained from a patient treated with radiotherapy plus ipilimumab. These receptors were taken from a human donor with non-small cell lung cancer who had stable disease on radiotherapy plus ipilimumab. Both conserved end residues are part of each CDR3. D genes are given only for firm matches. Only part of the rows carry a size: once, few, many, or a class if the clone is expanded.

>NA|TRBV5-5|TRBD2|TRBJ2-1
TGTGCCAGCAGCAGTCTAGCGGGGGGGCTCAATGAGCAGTTCTTC
CASSSLAGGLNEQFF
>NA|TRBV18|NA|TRBJ2-3
TGTGCCAGCTCACCACGGCAGAGCACAGATACGCAGTATTTT
CASSPRQSTDTQYF
>NA|TRBV19|NA|TRBJ2-1
TGTGCCAGTAGAGGAGGCAGGGGCAATGAGCAGTTCTTC
CASRGGRGNEQFF
>NA|TRBV5-5|NA|TRBJ2-3
TGTGCCAGCAGCTTACAAAATACGCAGTATTTT
CASSLQNTQYF
>NA|TRBV9|NA|TRBJ2-7
TGTGCCAGCAGCGTCACAGGGCAGTCCTACGAGCAGTACTTC
CASSVTGQSYEQYF
>NA|TRBV4-3|NA|TRBJ2-3
TGCGCCAGCAGCCGTATAGCCTGGAAAGATACGCAGTATTTT
CASSRIAWKDTQYF
>few|TRBV2|TRBD2|TRBJ2-7
TGTGCCAGTAGAGCTAGCGGGGGTACAGGGTACGAGCAGTACTTC
CASRASGGTGYEQYF
>NA|TRBV18|NA|TRBJ2-5
TGTGCCAGCTCACCCCCAGCGGTAAGAGAGACCCAGTACTTC
CASSPPAVRETQYF
>NA|TRBV5-6|TRBD1|TRBJ2-3
TGTGCCAGCAGCACATACGGGGGACAGGGGGCAGTCGATACGCAGTATTTT
CASSTYGGQGAVDTQYF
>NA|TRBV7-9|TRBD1|TRBJ1-5
TGTGCCAGCAGCCCGGGACAGGGAGTTCGCAATCAGCCCCAGCATTTT
CASSPGQGVRNQPQHF
>NA|TRBV11-3|TRBD1|TRBJ2-7
TGTGCCAGCAGCTTAGCCGGGACAGGGAGGTACGAGCAGTACTTC
CASSLAGTGRYEQYF
>few|TRBV7-9|NA|TRBJ2-2
TGTGCCAGCAGCTTAGACAGGGCCACCGGGGAGCTGTTTTTT
CASSLDRATGELFF
>NA|TRBV29-1|NA|TRBJ2-1
TGCAGCGTTGCCCGCCCCGACAGGATCCAGGATGAGCAGTTCTTC
CSVARPDRIQDEQFF
>NA|TRBV7-9|NA|TRBJ2-2
TGTGCCAGCAGCCCCGGGTTGGGTTCGCGGACCGGGGAGCTGTTTTTT
CASSPGLGSRTGELFF
>few|TRBV25-1|TRBD1|TRBJ2-7
TGTGCCAGCAAGGGACAGACGTGGGACGAGCAGTACTTC
CASKGQTWDEQYF
>NA|TRBV29-1|NA|TRBJ1-1
TGCAGCGTTGAAGATCTTTCAGGGTTGAGCACTGAAGCTTTCTTT
CSVEDLSGLSTEAFF
>NA|TRBV7-9|NA|TRBJ1-2
TGTGCCAGCAGCCTTTGGGGGGGTGGCAACTATGGCTACACCTTC
CASSLWGGGNYGYTF
>NA|TRBV30|NA|TRBJ2-1
TGTGCCTGGAGTGTATCCAGGGGGGCAGAGCAGTTCTTC
CAWSVSRGAEQFF
>NA|TRBV19|TRBD2|TRBJ2-1
TGTGCGAGTAAGGGACTAGCGAACCACAATGAGCAGTTCTTC
CASKGLANHNEQFF
>NA|TRBV4-2|NA|TRBJ2-3
TGTGCCAGCAGCCAGAGGAGTTCAGAGTCAGATACGCAGTATTTT
CASSQRSSESDTQYF
>NA|TRBV19|NA|TRBJ2-1
TGTGCCAGTAGTATGTTCGGGAATGAGCAGTTCTTC
CASSMFGNEQFF
>NA|TRBV6-6|NA|TRBJ1-5
TGTGCCAGCAGTAACCCGGGAGATAGCAATCAGCCCCAGCATTTT
CASSNPGDSNQPQHF
>NA|TRBV5-6|TRBD1|TRBJ1-5
TGTGCCAGCAGCATAGGACAGGGGAAGGGACAGCCCCAGCATTTT
CASSIGQGKGQPQHF